This entry features one TCR beta chain sequence. Its antigen is unidentified. CDR1 and CDR2 from the germline V gene are SGHNT and YYREEE (reference sequence). V gave up 1 base and J gave up 9 bases; unmatched junction bases: 13. This CDR3 spans 16 amino acids. These data are taken from a study of naive and memory T cell subsets. The study, taken as a whole, reports: Higher TCR numbers at tuberculin sites reflect T cell infiltration, per interpretation.

Reverse transcription of blood and skin TCR RNA was primed at alpha and beta constant regions. Each CDR3 protein is one row after TCRdb ran MiXCR on the UMI-ligation and nested PCR reads. Among fewer than 20,000 distinct CDR3 sequences listed, 8.5% to 10% were seen once. The treatment is: skin biopsy from PPD injection site in Mantoux-positive individual. Unsorted total RNA, about 1 to 1,100 ng, was DNase treated before reverse transcription. The library had UMIs added by 3' ligation of an oligonucleotide to TCR cDNA. This receptor was obtained from an adult in good health. The sequencing used skin, collected from a tuberculin skin test site. The V and J genes are TRBV5-4 and TRBJ2-1, with TRBD2 matching over 7 bases. The CDR3 DNA is TGTGCCAGCAGCTTGCTCCCTAGCGGAGATCGGAGTGAGCAGTTCTTC. Protein product: CASSLLPSGDRSEQFF. Using reference TRBV5-4 and TRBJ2-1 for the parts outside the CDR3, the full variable domain is ETGVTQSPTHLIKTRGQQVTLRCSSQSGHNTVSWYQQALGQGPQFIFQYYREEENGRGNFPPRFSGLQFPNYSSELNVNALELDDSALYLCASSLLPSGDRSEQFFGPGTRLTVL.